This record looks at one T cell receptor beta chain sequence and its context. This record comes from a study of cytomegalovirus exposure and HLA in healthy donors. The CDR3 is made up of 14 amino acids. With 4 bases clipped from V and 5 bases from J, the junction kept 6 bases outside the gene matches. CDR1 and CDR2 (germline): SGHRS, YFSETQ. Libraries were prepared by immunoSEQ multiplex PCR; TCRdb keeps only in-frame clonotypes and omits some of them. The sample includes hundreds of thousands of clones, around nine tenths of them seen just once. This TCR derives from a woman between 18 and 29 years old in good health and CMV-seropositive. Sequenced: PBMCs. The chain combines TRBV5-1 with TRBJ2-1, with TRBD2 identical over 7 bases. This CDR3 is CASSRASGHNEQFF. DNA for the CDR3: TGCGCCAGCAGCAGGGCTAGCGGCCACAATGAGCAGTTCTTC.